This TCR beta chain came from a study of blood T cells in healthy people across ages (dated by TCRdb to between 2014 and 2017). Describing the broader study: In model experiments, roughly one uniquely barcoded TCR beta cDNA molecule per two T cells was captured by template switching. Using deep sequencing normalized with unique cDNA molecular identifiers, the study measured how TCR beta repertoire diversity changes with age. Four age groups were formed from the donors: young (average approximately 15 years), middle-aged (around 41), aged (62) and long-lived (more than 75). To avoid experimental bias, donors of different ages were randomly spread across the sequencing lanes. For two donors (one aged 18 to 30 and one aged 80 or older), the study analyzed two additional independent replicas of 1 million unique cDNA reads from the same blood draw. General findings and caveats noted by the study authors: Estimates of total diversity based on one million sequenced T cells were regarded as lower bounds and as underestimates. There was a strong correlation between observed TCR beta diversity and the percentage of naive T cells measured by flow cytometry. Because donor CMV infection status was unknown, age-related changes in expanded clonotypes were potentially confounded. The long-lived group showed more naive CD4+ T cells, fewer expanded clones and increased TCR diversity than the aged group, suggesting age selection. Observed TCR beta diversity per million T cells fell roughly linearly with age, and a significant reduction was already apparent by age around 44. Because profiling used bulk unsorted PBMCs, naive and antigen-experienced compartments could not be compared conclusively.

About this clonotype itself: Its antigen target is currently unknown. No clone much larger than this one lies a single base away; base qualities are absent.

Library generation was performed with 5' RACE. The sample was run on an Illumina HiSeq 2500. A second about 6 to 11 cycle PCR used a sample-barcoded 5' primer and a J-beta primer mix. A template-switch 5' adaptor carrying 12 random nucleotides introduced a unique molecular identifier onto each TCR beta cDNA molecule. Each sample yielded at least 2.5 million CDR3-containing paired-end reads. The Mint cDNA synthesis kit, primed by a TRBC-specific oligonucleotide, was used to synthesize first-strand cDNA from all RNA. Following uracil-DNA glycosylase treatment, a first 18-cycle PCR with universal primers M1SS and BC2_uni_R was performed on all cDNA. Per the source publication's procedure: Normalization of each sample was performed by random selection of 1 million high-quality reads, each carrying a distinct molecular identifier. Reads sharing molecular identifiers were discarded rather than binned into consensus sequences. CDR3 identification, clonotype clustering and error correction used MiTCR with a Q25 quality threshold and the strictest error-elimination algorithm. Lower-bound total TCR beta diversity was estimated with a nonparametric unseen species model using Euler transformation. In-frame beta chains were kept once TCRdb had trimmed the public reads at Q25 with fastp and called clones with MiXCR. All rows with the same CDR3 protein become a single entry with the most common DNA and genes. Here the V and J calls rest on TCRdb's processing, not on the authors' analysis. The sample table holds hundreds of thousands of distinct CDR3 sequences, of which approximately 49% were seen once. The ten largest account for around an eighth of the sample.

Inclusive of the bounding cysteine and phenylalanine, the CDR3 is 12 residues long. Of the read, only the CDR3 DNA is kept; its 36 bases are in frame from base 1. V loses 2 bases of germline sequence and J loses 13 bases, and the interval between the two ends is 12 bases. The CDR1 and CDR2 encoded by the germline V gene are MNHEY and SVGEGT. Donors were about 36 systemically healthy Caucasian individuals from Russia aged roughly 6 to 95 years. Each donor gave roughly 11 milliliters of peripheral blood, drawn into EDTA-treated Vacutainer tubes. Ficoll-Paque density-gradient centrifugation was used to isolate PBMCs, with at least 6.5 million obtained per sample. Trizol reagent was used to extract total RNA from PBMCs, with at least 5.5 micrograms per sample. For every donor, an aliquot of PBMCs went through flow cytometry to measure the percentages of naive CD45RAhigh/CD27high T cells.

The sequence came from a man aged 25 to 40 in good health. The V and J segments used are TRBV6-2 or TRBV6-3 and TRBJ2-1; the D gene is tentatively TRBD1 or TRBD2, each matching 5 bases. Sequenced sample: blood. The CDR3 reads CASSYPLGTQFF. The nucleotide sequence reads as follows: TGTGCCAGCAGTTACCCCTTGGGGACCCAGTTCTTC.